Listed here are 4 T cell receptor beta chains from one sample, sequenced in a study of blood T cell repertoires in COVID-19 (dated by TCRdb to 2020 to 2021). Receptor libraries were prepared by the immunoSEQ multiplex PCR assay. TCRdb holds this immuneACCESS table with in-frame rearrangements only. Some clones are missing; in checked studies, unresolved V genes explain under half, and the rest has no known cause. The sample yields approximately 280,000 clones; 85% were counted once. The top ten clonotypes cover about 2.7% of the sample. The sequenced material came from PBMCs or T cells enriched from blood (not recorded which). The receptors derive from a woman in her fifties or sixties who had recovered from COVID-19.

This rearrangement joins TRBV3-1 (or the pseudogene TRBV3-2) to TRBJ1-4; D gene ambiguous. From germline, CDR1 is LGHDT and CDR2 YNNKEL (reference sequence). The CDR3 spans 17 residues. V lost 5 bases and J lost 4, with 20 bases in between. CDR3 in amino acids: CASSMDRGGVYNEKLFF. The CDR3 coding sequence is TGTGCCAGCAGCATGGACCGGGGAGGTGTTTATAATGAAAAACTGTTTTTT.

This chain uses TRBV10-1 with TRBJ2-7; TRBD2 might be the D (6 bases). The CDR3 length is 12 residues. V was cut by 4 bases and J by 3 bases, with 7 bases left in between. From germline, CDR1 is WNHNN and CDR2 SYGVQD (reference sequence). The CDR3 sequence is CASSGGGYEQYF. CDR3 coding DNA: TGCGCCAGCAGTGGGGGAGGCTACGAGCAGTACTTC.

The rearrangement joins TRBV28 to TRBJ1-2, with a weak D call TRBD1 (5 bases). Germline V lookup: CDR1 MDHEN, CDR2 SYDVKM. V was trimmed by 3 bases and J by 3 bases, leaving 11 bases between them. This CDR3 has 14 amino acids. Here the CDR3 reads CASSFLNRYYGYTF. In nucleotides, the CDR3 is TGTGCCAGCAGTTTCCTAAACAGGTACTATGGCTACACCTTC.

This chain links TRBV7-7 with TRBJ2-5; D is unresolved. The V and J ends lost 2 bases and 5 bases respectively, with 15 bases between them. CDR1 and CDR2 (germline): SSHAT, FNYEAQ (reference sequence). The CDR3 loop spans 15 amino acids. The CDR3 sequence is CASSLRSSARETQYF. The CDR3 nucleotides are TGTGCCAGCAGCTTAAGGTCGTCGGCGAGGGAGACCCAGTACTTC.